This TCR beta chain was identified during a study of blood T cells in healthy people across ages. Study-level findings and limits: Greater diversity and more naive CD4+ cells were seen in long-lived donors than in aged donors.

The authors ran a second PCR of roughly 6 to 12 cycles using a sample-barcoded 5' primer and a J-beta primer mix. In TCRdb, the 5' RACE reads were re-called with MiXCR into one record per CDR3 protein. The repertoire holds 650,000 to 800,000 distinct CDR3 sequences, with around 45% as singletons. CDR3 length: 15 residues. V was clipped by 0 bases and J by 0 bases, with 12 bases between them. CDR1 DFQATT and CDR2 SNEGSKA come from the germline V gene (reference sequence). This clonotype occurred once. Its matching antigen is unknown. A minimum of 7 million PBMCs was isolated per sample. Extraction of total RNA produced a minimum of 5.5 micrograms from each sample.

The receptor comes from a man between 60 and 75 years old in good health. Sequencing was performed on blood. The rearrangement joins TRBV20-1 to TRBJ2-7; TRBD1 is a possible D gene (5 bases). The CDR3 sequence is CSARDQPRASYEQYF. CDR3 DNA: TGCAGTGCTAGAGATCAACCCAGGGCCTCCTACGAGCAGTACTTC.